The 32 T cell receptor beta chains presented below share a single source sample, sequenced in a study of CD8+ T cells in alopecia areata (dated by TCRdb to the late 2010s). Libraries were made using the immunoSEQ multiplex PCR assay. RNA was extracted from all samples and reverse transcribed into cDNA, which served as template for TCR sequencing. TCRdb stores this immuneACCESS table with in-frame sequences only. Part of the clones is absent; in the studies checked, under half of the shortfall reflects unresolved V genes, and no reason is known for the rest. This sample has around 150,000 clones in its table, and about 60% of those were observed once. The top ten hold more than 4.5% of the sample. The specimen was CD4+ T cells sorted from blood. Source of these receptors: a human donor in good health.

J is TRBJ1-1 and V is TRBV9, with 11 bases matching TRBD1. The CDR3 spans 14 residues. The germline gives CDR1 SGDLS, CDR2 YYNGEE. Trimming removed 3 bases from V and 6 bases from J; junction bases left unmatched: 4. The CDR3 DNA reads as TGTGCCAGCAGCGGGACAGGGGGCAAAGCTGAAGCTTTCTTT. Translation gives CASSGTGGKAEAFF.

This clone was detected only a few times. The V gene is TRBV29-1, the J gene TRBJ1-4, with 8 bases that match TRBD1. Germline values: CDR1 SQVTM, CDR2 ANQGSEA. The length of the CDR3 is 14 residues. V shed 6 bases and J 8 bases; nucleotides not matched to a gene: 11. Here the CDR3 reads CSVTGQGTREKLFF. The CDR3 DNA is TGCAGCGTAACTGGACAGGGTACGCGAGAAAAACTGTTTTTT.

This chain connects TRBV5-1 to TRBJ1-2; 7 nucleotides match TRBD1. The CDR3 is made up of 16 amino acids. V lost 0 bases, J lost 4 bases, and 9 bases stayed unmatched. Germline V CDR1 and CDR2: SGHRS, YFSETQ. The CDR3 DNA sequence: TGCGCCAGCAGCTTGGACACAGGGGCATGGAGCTATGGCTACACCTTC. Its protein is CASSLDTGAWSYGYTF.

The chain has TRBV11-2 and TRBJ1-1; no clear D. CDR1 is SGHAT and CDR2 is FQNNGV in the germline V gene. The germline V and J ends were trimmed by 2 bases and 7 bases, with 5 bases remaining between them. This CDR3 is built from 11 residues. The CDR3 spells CASSLSSEAFF. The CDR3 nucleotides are TGTGCCAGCAGCTTATCCAGTGAAGCTTTCTTT.

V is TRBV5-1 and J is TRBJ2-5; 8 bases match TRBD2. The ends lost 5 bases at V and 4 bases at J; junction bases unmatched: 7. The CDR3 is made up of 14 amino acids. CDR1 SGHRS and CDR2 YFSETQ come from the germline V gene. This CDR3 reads CASRLSGSTETQYF. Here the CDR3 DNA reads TGCGCCAGCAGGCTAAGCGGGAGTACAGAGACCCAGTACTTC.

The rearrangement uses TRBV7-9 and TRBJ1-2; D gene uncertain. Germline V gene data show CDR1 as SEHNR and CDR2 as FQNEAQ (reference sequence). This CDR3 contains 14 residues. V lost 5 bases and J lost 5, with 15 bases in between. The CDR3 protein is CASSPWEGTYGYTF. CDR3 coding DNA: TGTGCCAGCAGCCCCTGGGAGGGAACGTATGGCTACACCTTC.

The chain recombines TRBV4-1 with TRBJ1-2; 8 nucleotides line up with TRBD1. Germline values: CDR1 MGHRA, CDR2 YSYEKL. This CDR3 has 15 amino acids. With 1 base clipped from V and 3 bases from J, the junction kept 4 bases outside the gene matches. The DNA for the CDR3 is TGCGCCAGCAGCCAAGGCGACAGGGGCTACTATGGCTACACCTTC. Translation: CASSQGDRGYYGYTF.

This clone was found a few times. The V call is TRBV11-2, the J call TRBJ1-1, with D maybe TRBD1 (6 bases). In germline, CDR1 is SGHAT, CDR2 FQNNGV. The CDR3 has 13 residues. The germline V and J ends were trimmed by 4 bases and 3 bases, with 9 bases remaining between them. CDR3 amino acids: CASSSKGDTEAFF. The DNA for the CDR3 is TGTGCCAGCAGCTCAAAGGGGGACACTGAAGCTTTCTTT.

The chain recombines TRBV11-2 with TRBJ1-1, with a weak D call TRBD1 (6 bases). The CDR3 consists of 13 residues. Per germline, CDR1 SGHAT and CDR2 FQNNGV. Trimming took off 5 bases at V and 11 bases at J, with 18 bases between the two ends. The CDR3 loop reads CASSPDSPLVAFF. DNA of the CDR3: TGTGCCAGCAGCCCGGACAGCCCACTCGTGGCTTTCTTT.

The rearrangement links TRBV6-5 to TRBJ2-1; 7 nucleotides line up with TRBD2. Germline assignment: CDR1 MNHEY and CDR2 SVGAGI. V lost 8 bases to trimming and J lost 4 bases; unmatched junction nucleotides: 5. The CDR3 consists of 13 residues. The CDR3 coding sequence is TGTGCCAGCGTGGGTAGCGGGTACAATGAGCAGTTCTTC. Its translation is CASVGSGYNEQFF.

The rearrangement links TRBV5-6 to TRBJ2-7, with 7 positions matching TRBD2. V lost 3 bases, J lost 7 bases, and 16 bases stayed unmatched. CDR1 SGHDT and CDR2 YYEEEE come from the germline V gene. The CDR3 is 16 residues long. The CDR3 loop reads CASSSPWQRETGEQYF. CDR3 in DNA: TGTGCCAGCAGCTCCCCATGGCAGCGGGAAACGGGGGAGCAGTACTTC.

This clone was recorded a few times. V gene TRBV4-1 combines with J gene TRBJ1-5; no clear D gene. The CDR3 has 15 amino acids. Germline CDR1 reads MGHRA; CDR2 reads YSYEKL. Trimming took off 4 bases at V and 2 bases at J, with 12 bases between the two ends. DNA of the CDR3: TGCGCCAGCAGCCTAACAGTTGTAGGCAATCAGCCCCAGCATTTT. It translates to CASSLTVVGNQPQHF.

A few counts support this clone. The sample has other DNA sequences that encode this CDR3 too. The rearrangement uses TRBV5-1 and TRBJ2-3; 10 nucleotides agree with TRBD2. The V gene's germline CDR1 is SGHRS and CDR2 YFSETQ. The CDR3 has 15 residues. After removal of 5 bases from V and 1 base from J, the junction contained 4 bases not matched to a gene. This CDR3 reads CASSRSGRGTDTQYF. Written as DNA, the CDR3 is TGCGCCAGCAGTCGAAGCGGGAGGGGCACAGATACGCAGTATTTT.

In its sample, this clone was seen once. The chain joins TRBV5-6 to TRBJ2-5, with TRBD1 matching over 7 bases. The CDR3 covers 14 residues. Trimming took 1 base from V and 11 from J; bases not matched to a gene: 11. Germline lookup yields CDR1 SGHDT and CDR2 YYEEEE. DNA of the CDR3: TGTGCCAGCAGCTTGCGACGGGACAGCGGTCATCAGTACTTC. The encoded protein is CASSLRRDSGHQYF.

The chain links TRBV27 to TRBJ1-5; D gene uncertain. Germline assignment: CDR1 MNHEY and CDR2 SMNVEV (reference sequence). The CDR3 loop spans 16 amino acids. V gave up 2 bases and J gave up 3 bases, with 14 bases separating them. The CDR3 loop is CASSLTGSGVNQPQHF. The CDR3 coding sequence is TGTGCCAGCAGTTTAACGGGGAGTGGAGTCAATCAGCCCCAGCATTTT.

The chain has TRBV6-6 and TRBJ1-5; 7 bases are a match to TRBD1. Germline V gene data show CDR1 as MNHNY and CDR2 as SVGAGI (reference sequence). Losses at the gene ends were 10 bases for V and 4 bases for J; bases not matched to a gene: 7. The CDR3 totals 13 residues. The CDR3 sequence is CATRLQGNQPQHF. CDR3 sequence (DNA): TGTGCCACAAGACTACAGGGGAATCAGCCCCAGCATTTT.

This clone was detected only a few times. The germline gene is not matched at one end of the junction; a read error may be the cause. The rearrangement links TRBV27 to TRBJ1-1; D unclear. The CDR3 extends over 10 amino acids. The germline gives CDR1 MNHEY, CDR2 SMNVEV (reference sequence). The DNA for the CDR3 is TGTGCCAGCAGTTCCCGTGAGCTGCTCTTT. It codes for CASSSRELLF.

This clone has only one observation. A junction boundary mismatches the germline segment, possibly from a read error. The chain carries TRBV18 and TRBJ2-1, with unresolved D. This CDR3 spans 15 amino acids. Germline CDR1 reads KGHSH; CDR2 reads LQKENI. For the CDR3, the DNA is TGTGCCAGCTCACCTGACCAAAGCTCCTACAATGAACAGTTCTTC. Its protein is CASSPDQSSYNEQFF. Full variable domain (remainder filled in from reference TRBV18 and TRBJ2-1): NAGVMQNPRHLVRRRGQEARLRCSPMKGHSHVYWYRQLPEEGLKFMVYLQKENIIDESGMPKERFSAEFPKEGPSILRIQQVVRGDSAAYFCASSPDQSSYNEQFFGPGTRLTVL.

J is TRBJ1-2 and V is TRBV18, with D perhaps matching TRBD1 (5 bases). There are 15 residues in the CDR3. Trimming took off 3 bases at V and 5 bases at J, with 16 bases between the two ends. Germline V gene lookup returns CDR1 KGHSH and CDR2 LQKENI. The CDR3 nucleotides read TGTGCCAGCTCACCCTCGGTCAGGGAAGGGTATGGCTACACCTTC. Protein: CASSPSVREGYGYTF.

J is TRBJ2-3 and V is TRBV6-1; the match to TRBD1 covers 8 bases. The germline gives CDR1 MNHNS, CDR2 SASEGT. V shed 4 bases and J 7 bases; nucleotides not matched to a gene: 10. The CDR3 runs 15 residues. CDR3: CASSVHQGAQNTQYF. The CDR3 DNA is TGTGCCAGCAGTGTACATCAGGGGGCGCAGAATACGCAGTATTTT.

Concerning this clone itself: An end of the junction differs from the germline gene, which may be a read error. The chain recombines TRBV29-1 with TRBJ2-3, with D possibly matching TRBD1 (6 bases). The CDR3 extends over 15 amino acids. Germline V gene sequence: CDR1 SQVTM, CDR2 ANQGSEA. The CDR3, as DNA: TGCAGCGTCGAAGGGTGGACGATGACAGGCGGCAATAAGTATTTT. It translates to CSVEGWTMTGGNKYF.

The CDR3 is CSVAGDRRNQPQHF. The CDR3 DNA reads as TGCAGCGTGGCAGGGGATAGGCGCAATCAGCCCCAGCATTTT. The chain joins TRBV29-1 to TRBJ1-5; TRBD1 might be the D (6 bases). Trimming cost V 6 bases and J 2 bases, with 14 bases left between them. Per germline, CDR1 SQVTM and CDR2 ANQGSEA. The CDR3 has 14 residues.

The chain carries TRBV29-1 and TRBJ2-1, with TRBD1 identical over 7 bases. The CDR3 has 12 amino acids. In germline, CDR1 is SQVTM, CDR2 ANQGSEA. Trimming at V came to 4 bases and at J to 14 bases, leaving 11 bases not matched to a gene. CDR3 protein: CSVVKGRGPKFF. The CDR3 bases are TGCAGCGTTGTTAAGGGAAGGGGGCCAAAGTTCTTC.

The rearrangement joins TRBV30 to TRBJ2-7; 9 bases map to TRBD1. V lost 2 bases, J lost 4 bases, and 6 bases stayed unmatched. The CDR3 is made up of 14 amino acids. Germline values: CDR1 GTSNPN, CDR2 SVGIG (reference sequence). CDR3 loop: CAWSSGTGSYEQYF. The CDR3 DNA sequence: TGTGCCTGGAGTTCCGGGACAGGGTCGTACGAGCAGTACTTC.

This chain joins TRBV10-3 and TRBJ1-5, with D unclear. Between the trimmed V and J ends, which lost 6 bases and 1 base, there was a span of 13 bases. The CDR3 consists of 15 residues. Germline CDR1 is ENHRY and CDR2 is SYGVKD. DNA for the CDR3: TGTGCCATCAGGATTCACCGGATAAGCAATCAGCCCCAGCATTTT. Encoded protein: CAIRIHRISNQPQHF.

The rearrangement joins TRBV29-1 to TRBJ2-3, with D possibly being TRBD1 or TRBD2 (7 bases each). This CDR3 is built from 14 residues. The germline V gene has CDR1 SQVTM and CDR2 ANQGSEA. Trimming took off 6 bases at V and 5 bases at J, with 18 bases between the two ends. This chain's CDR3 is CSVVETGEGDTQYF. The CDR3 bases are TGCAGCGTGGTAGAAACAGGGGAGGGAGATACGCAGTATTTT.

The CDR3 sequence: CASSEGLEGYEQYF. CDR3 nucleotides: TGTGCCAGCAGCGAGGGACTAGAGGGGTACGAGCAGTACTTC. This chain links TRBV9 with TRBJ2-7; TRBD2 matches 8 bases. The CDR3 has 14 residues. Germline V lookup: CDR1 SGDLS, CDR2 YYNGEE. Trimming at V came to 3 bases and at J to 4 bases, leaving 6 bases not matched to a gene.

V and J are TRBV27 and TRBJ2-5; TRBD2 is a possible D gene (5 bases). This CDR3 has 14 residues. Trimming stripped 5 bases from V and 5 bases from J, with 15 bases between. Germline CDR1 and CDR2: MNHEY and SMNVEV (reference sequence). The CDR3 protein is CASSVNMGGETQYF. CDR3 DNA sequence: TGTGCCAGCAGTGTCAACATGGGCGGGGAGACCCAGTACTTC.

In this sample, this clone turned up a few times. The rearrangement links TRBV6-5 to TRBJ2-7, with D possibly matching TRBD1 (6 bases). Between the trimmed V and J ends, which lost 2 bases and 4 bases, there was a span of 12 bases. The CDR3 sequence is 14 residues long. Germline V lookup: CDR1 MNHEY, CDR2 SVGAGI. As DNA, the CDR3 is TGTGCCAGCAGTTACATTCCCAGGGGTTACGAGCAGTACTTC. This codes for CASSYIPRGYEQYF.

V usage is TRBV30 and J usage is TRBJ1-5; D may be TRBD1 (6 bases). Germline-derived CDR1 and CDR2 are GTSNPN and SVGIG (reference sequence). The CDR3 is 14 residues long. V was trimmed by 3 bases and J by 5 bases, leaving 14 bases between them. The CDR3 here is CAWSPDRIDQPQHF. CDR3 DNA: TGTGCCTGGAGCCCTGACAGGATTGATCAGCCCCAGCATTTT.

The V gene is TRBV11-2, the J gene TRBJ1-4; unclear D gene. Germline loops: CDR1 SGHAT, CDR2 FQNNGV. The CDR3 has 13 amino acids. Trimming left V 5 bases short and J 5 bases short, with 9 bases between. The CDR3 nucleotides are TGTGCCAGCAGCCGGATAAACAATGAAAAACTGTTTTTT. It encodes CASSRINNEKLFF.

In DNA form, the CDR3 reads TGTGCCAGCAGTCTGACGGACAGGCGCCCCAAAAACATTCAGTACTTC. As protein: CASSLTDRRPKNIQYF. This chain joins TRBV5-6 and TRBJ2-4; 7 bases fit TRBD1. Germline V gene sequence: CDR1 SGHDT, CDR2 YYEEEE. Trimming took 5 bases from V and 2 from J; bases not matched to a gene: 10. The CDR3 covers 16 residues.